This T cell receptor beta chain is from a study of CD8+ T cells in alopecia areata. Documented treatment: oral pan-JAK inhibitor, 5-10 mg twice daily. Germline V gives CDR1 MNHNS, CDR2 SASEGT. With 5 bases clipped from V and 13 bases from J, the junction kept 13 bases outside the gene matches. This CDR3 spans 14 amino acids. The authors extracted RNA and reverse transcribed it into cDNA as the sequencing template. The method was immunoSEQ multiplex PCR; TCRdb's version includes in-frame clones alone and lacks a portion of them. The sample contains around 190,000 clones, less than 65% of which appear only once.

The sample consisted of CD4+ T cells sorted from blood, taken at week 24, from a patient treated with tofacitinib. The chain combines TRBV6-1 with TRBJ2-1, with 8 bases matching TRBD1. The receptor comes from a human donor with alopecia areata. CDR3 sequence (DNA): TGTGCCAGCAGTTTGATTGACCAGGGGGCGAAACAGTTCTTC. It translates to CASSLIDQGAKQFF.